The 10 T cell receptor beta chains below all came from one sample that was sequenced in a study of CD8 T cells in ankylosing spondylitis. MiXCR, run by TCRdb on the 5' RACE reads, gives a single entry per CDR3 protein. The sample carries 200,000 to 250,000 distinct CDR3 sequences, around 8% recorded once. The sequenced sample consisted of blood, either unsorted or a sorted T cell fraction (not recorded which). The receptors derive from a female donor with ankylosing spondylitis or in good health (not recorded which).

The chain has TRBV18 and TRBJ2-3; the D is unclear. The germline V gene has CDR1 KGHSH and CDR2 LQKENI. Trimming removed 3 bases at V and 1 base at J, with 8 bases between. This CDR3 region has 14 residues. For the CDR3, the DNA is TGTGCCAGCTCACCTGGAAAGCGCACAGATACGCAGTATTTT. Protein sequence: CASSPGKRTDTQYF. Supplemented by reference TRBV18 and TRBJ2-3, the full variable domain reads NAGVMQNPRHLVRRRGQEARLRCSPMKGHSHVYWYRQLPEEGLKFMVYLQKENIIDESGMPKERFSAEFPKEGPSILRIQQVVRGDSAAYFCASSPGKRTDTQYFGPGTRLTVL.

This clonotype has at least ten counts. The V gene is TRBV11-2, the J gene TRBJ2-5, with D hard to call. V lost 0 bases and J lost 2, with 7 bases in between. The CDR3 runs 14 residues. Per germline, CDR1 SGHAT and CDR2 FQNNGV. The CDR3 DNA follows: TGTGCCAGCAGCTTAGACTCCCCGCAAGAGACCCAGTACTTC. Protein sequence: CASSLDSPQETQYF. Full variable domain (outside the CDR3, taken from reference TRBV11-2 and TRBJ2-5): EAGVAQSPRYKIIEKRQSVAFWCNPISGHATLYWYQQILGQGPKLLIQFQNNGVVDDSQLPKDRFSAERLKGVDSTLKIQPAKLEDSAVYLCASSLDSPQETQYFGPGTRLLVL.

This clonotype was observed a few times. Germline is not matched at one junction end, which may reflect a read error. The rearrangement links TRBV9 to TRBJ2-1; 14 bases map to TRBD2. This CDR3 comprises 16 residues. From germline, CDR1 is SGDLS and CDR2 YYNGEE. CDR3 DNA: TGTGCCAGCAGCGGGTATGGGACTAGCGGGAGTAATGGGCAGTTCTTC. Its translation: CASSGYGTSGSNGQFF.

The chain joins TRBV28 to TRBJ1-2, with D perhaps TRBD1 (6 bases). V was trimmed by 3 bases and J by 0 bases, leaving 11 bases between them. The CDR3 totals 15 residues. Germline CDR1 and CDR2: MDHEN and SYDVKM. The CDR3 sequence: CASSLGGPPNYGYTF. CDR3 nucleotide sequence: TGTGCCAGCAGTTTGGGGGGCCCCCCTAACTATGGCTACACCTTC.

This clonotype occurred many times. CDR3 sequence reads: CAISESTLGTEAFF. The CDR3, as DNA: TGTGCCATCAGTGAGTCGACTCTGGGCACTGAAGCTTTCTTT. The V gene is TRBV10-3, the J gene TRBJ1-1; no definite D call. Germline assignment: CDR1 ENHRY and CDR2 SYGVKD. This CDR3 contains 14 residues. Trimming pared 0 bases from V and 4 bases from J, leaving 9 bases between.

There are many counts of this clonotype. The chain links TRBV5-1 to TRBJ1-1; weak D call: TRBD1 (6 bases). The CDR3 is 16 residues long. Germline V gene sequence: CDR1 SGHRS, CDR2 YFSETQ. Trimming stripped 4 bases from V and 0 bases from J, with 16 bases between. CDR3 protein: CASSLGQKIMNTEAFF. The CDR3 DNA reads TGCGCCAGCAGCCTAGGACAGAAAATCATGAACACTGAAGCTTTCTTT.

In its sample, this clonotype was seen many times. The chain couples TRBV7-9 to TRBJ1-1; the D is unclear. Per germline, CDR1 SEHNR and CDR2 FQNEAQ (reference sequence). This CDR3 spans 11 amino acids. V was shortened by 3 bases and J by 11 bases, with 10 bases between the two germline ends. This CDR3 is CASSFGPQAFF. The CDR3 bases are TGTGCCAGCAGCTTTGGGCCCCAGGCTTTCTTT.

At least ten counts were recorded for this clonotype. The chain combines TRBV3-1 with TRBJ2-7, with D unclear. V shed 4 bases and J shed 2 bases, with 6 bases lying between them. Germline CDR1 reads LGHDT; CDR2 reads YNNKEL (reference sequence). The CDR3 runs to 12 residues. CDR3 amino acids: CASSRSPYEQYF. Written as DNA, the CDR3 is TGTGCCAGCAGCCGCTCTCCCTACGAGCAGTACTTC.

This clonotype has a count of ten or more. V usage is TRBV25-1 and J usage is TRBJ1-1; no firm D call. Looked up from germline, CDR1 is MGHDK and CDR2 is SYGVNS. The V end was cut by 7 bases, the J end by 1 base, with 16 bases between. This CDR3 is built from 15 residues. The chain's CDR3 is CASTRTHSGNTEAFF. The DNA of the CDR3 is TGTGCCAGCACCAGAACCCATAGCGGGAACACTGAAGCTTTCTTT.

There are many counts of this clonotype. The genes are TRBV5-1 and TRBJ1-5; TRBD1 might be the D (5 bases). CDR1 and CDR2 from the germline V gene are SGHRS and YFSETQ. There are 18 residues in the CDR3. V lost 4 bases and J lost 2, with 22 bases in between. DNA for the CDR3: TGCGCCAGCAGCCTGGGACCGAAAAATCCGACGGGCAATCAGCCCCAGCATTTT. Translating gives CASSLGPKNPTGNQPQHF. Drawing the rest from reference TRBV5-1 and TRBJ1-5, the complete variable domain is KAGVTQTPRYLIKTRGQQVTLSCSPISGHRSVSWYQQTPGQGLQFLFEYFSETQRNKGNFPGRFSGRQFSNSRSEMNVSTLELGDSALYLCASSLGPKNPTGNQPQHFGDGTRLSIL.